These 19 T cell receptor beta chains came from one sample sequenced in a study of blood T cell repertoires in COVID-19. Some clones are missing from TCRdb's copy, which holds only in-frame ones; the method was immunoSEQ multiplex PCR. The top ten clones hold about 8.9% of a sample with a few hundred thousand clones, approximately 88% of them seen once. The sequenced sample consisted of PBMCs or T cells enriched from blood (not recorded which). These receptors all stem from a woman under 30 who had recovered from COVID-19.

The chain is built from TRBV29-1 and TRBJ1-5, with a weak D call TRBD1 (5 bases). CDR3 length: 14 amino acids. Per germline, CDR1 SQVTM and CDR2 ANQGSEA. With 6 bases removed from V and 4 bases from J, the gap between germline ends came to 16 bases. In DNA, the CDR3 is TGCAGCGTGGCAATAGGGGCGGGAAATCAGCCCCAGCATTTT. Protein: CSVAIGAGNQPQHF.

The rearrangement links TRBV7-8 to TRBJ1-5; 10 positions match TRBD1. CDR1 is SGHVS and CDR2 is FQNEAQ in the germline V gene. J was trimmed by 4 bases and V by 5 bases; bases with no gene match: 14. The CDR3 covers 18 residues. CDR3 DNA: TGTGCCAGCAGCCCGACCAGACAGGGGGCCAGTGGTAATCAGCCCCAGCATTTT. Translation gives CASSPTRQGASGNQPQHF.

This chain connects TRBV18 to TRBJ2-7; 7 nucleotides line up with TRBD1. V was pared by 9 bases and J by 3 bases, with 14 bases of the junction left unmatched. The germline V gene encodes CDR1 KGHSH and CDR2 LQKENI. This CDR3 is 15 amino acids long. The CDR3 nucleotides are TGTGCCAGTACTGCAGGGGGACGAGGTGACTACGAGCAGTACTTC. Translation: CASTAGGRGDYEQYF.

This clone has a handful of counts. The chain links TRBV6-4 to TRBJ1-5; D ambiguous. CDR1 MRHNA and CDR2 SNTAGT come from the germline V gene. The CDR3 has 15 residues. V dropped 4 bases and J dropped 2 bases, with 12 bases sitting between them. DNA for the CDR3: TGTGCCAGCAGTGCCAACCGGGGTGGCAATCAGCCCCAGCATTTT. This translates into CASSANRGGNQPQHF.

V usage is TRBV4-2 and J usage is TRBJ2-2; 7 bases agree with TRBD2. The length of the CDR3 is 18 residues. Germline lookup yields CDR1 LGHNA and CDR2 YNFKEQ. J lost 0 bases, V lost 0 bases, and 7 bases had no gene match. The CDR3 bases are TGTGCCAGCAGCCAAGATCGCCAACTAGCGTCGAACACCGGGGAGCTGTTTTTT. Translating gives CASSQDRQLASNTGELFF.

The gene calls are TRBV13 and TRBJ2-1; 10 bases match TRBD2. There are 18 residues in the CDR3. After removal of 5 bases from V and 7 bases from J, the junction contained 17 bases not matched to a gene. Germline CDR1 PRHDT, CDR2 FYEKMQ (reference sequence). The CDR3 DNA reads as TGTGCCAGCAGCGCAGCTTTCTCGGCTAGCGGGGGAAGAAATGAGCAGTTCTTC. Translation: CASSAAFSASGGRNEQFF. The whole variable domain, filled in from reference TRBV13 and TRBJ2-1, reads AAGVIQSPRHLIKEKRETATLKCYPIPRHDTVYWYQQGPGQDPQFLISFYEKMQSDKGSIPDRFSAQQFSDYHSELNMSSLELGDSALYFCASSAAFSASGGRNEQFFGPGTRLTVL.

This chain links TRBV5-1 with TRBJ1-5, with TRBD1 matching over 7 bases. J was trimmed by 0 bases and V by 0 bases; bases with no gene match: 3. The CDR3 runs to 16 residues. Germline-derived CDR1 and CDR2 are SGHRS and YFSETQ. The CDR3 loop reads CASSLGDRDSNQPQHF. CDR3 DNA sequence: TGCGCCAGCAGCTTGGGAGACAGGGATAGCAATCAGCCCCAGCATTTT.

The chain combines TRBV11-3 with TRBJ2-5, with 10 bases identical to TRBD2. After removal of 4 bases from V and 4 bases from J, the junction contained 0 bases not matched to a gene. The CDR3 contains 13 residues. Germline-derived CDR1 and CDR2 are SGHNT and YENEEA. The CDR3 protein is CASSWTSGETQYF. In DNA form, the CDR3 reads TGTGCCAGCAGCTGGACTAGCGGAGAGACCCAGTACTTC.

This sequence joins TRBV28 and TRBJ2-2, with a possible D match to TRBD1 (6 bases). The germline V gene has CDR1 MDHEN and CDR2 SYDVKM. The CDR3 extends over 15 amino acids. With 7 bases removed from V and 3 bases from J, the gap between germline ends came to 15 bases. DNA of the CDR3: TGTGCCAGCACCGTACTATGGACAGACACCGGGGAGCTGTTTTTT. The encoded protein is CASTVLWTDTGELFF. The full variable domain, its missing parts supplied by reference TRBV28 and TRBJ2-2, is DVKVTQSSRYLVKRTGEKVFLECVQDMDHENMFWYRQDPGLGLRLIYFSYDVKMKEKGDIPEGYSVSREKKERFSLILESASTNQTSMYLCASTVLWTDTGELFFGEGSRLTVL.

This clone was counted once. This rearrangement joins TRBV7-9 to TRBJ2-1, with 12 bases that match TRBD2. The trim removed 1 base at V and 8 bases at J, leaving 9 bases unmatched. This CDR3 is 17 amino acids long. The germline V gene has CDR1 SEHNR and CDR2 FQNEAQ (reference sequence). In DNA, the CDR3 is TGTGCCAGCAGCTTAGGCCAGTGGACTAGCGGGATTGATGAGCAGTTCTTC. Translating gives CASSLGQWTSGIDEQFF.

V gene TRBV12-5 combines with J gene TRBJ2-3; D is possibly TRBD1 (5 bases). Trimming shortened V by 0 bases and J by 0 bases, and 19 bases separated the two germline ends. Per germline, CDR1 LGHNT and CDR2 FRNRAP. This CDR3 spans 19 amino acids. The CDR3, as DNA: TGTGCTAGTGGTTTGGTACGCCTTCCGACAGACACTAGCACAGATACGCAGTATTTT. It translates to CASGLVRLPTDTSTDTQYF.

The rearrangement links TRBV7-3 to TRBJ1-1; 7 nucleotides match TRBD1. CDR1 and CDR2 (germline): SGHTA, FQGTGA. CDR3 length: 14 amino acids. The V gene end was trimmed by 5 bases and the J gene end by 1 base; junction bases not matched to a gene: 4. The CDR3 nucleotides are TGTGCCAGCAGCAAGGACAGGAGGAACACTGAAGCTTTCTTT. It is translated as CASSKDRRNTEAFF.

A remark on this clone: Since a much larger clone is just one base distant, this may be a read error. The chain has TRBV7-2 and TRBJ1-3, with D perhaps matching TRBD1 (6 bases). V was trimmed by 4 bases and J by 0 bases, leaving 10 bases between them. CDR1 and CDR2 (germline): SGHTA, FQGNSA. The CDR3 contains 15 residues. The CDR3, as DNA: TGTGCCAGCAGCTACGACAGGACCTCTGGAAACACCATATATTTT. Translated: CASSYDRTSGNTIYF.

The CDR3 is CASSLAGLDYEQYF. CDR3 DNA sequence: TGCGCCAGCAGCTTGGCGGGACTAGACTACGAGCAGTACTTC. This chain links TRBV5-1 with TRBJ2-7, with 8 bases fitting TRBD2. The V gene's germline CDR1 is SGHRS and CDR2 YFSETQ. J gave up 3 bases and V 0 bases, and 2 bases lay outside the gene matches. The CDR3 consists of 14 residues.

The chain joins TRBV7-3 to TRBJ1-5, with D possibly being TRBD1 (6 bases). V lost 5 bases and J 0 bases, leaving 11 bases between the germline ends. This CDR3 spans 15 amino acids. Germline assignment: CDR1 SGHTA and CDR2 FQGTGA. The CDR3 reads CASSPTGDSNQPQHF. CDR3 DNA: TGTGCCAGCAGCCCGACAGGAGATAGCAATCAGCCCCAGCATTTT.

The CDR3 here is CASRYQGGVTGYTF. In DNA form, the CDR3 reads TGTGCCAGCAGATATCAGGGGGGAGTAACTGGCTACACCTTC. The rearrangement links TRBV27 to TRBJ1-2; 7 bases fit TRBD1. CDR3 length: 14 residues. V trimming: 6 bases; J trimming: 7 bases; junction bases outside the gene matches: 11. Per germline, CDR1 MNHEY and CDR2 SMNVEV (reference sequence).

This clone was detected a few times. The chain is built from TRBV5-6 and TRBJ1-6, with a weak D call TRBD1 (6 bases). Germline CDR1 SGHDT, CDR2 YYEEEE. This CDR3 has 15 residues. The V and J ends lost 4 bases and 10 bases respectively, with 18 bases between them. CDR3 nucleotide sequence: TGTGCCAGCAGCCGCCAAACAGGGCAGGGGTCACCCCTCCACTTT. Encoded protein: CASSRQTGQGSPLHF.

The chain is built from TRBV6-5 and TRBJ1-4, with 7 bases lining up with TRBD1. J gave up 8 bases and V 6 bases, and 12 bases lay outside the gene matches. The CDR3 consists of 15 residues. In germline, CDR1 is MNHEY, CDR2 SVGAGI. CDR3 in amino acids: CASSKVTGQSEKLFF. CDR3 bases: TGTGCCAGCAGCAAAGTGACAGGGCAAAGCGAAAAACTGTTTTTT.

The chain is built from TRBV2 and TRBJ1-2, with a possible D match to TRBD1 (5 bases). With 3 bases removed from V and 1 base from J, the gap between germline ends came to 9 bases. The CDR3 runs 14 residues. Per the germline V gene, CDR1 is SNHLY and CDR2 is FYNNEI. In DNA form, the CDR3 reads TGTGCCAGCAGTGACCTCGACAGTAACTATGGCTACACCTTC. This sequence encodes CASSDLDSNYGYTF.